The 32 T cell receptor beta chains below come from one sample, sequenced in a study of cytomegalovirus exposure and HLA in healthy donors. 60 Vbeta and 13 Jbeta primers were used in PCR. The data were produced by immunoSEQ multiplex PCR, yet TCRdb's version contains in-frame clones alone and is incomplete. The sample has about 180,000 clones, 80% seen once. Sequences were obtained from PBMCs. These TCRs come from a man in his forties or fifties in good health and CMV-seronegative.

This clone was recorded a few times. This chain joins TRBV7-9 and TRBJ2-7, with TRBD2 identical over 7 bases. V lost 5 bases and J lost 7; bases outside the gene matches: 2. Germline V gene lookup returns CDR1 SEHNR and CDR2 FQNEAQ (reference sequence). There are 11 residues in the CDR3. CDR3 nucleotides: TGTGCCAGCAGCCGGGGAGGGGAGCAGTACTTC. Translating it yields CASSRGGEQYF.

The chain links TRBV6-4 to TRBJ2-1; 13 nucleotides match TRBD2. The CDR3 totals 15 residues. CDR1 and CDR2 from the germline V gene are MRHNA and SNTAGT. V gave up 3 bases and J gave up 4 bases; unmatched junction bases: 0. CDR3 nucleotides: TGTGCCAGCAGTGAGACTAGCGGGGGGTACAATGAGCAGTTCTTC. It specifies CASSETSGGYNEQFF.

The rearrangement uses TRBV9 and TRBJ2-1; 11 bases match TRBD2. This CDR3 is 16 amino acids long. Losses at the gene ends were 4 bases for V and 2 bases for J; bases not matched to a gene: 5. CDR1 SGDLS and CDR2 YYNGEE come from the germline V gene. The CDR3, as DNA: TGTGCCAGCAGCCTACGACTAGCGGGAACCTACAATGAGCAGTTCTTC. This translates into CASSLRLAGTYNEQFF.

This chain uses TRBV30 with TRBJ2-7, with D uncertain. V was trimmed by 2 bases and J by 2 bases, leaving 16 bases between them. This CDR3 region has 15 residues. Germline V gene data show CDR1 as GTSNPN and CDR2 as SVGIG (reference sequence). CDR3 region: CAWSFGGLTTYEQYF. CDR3 bases: TGTGCCTGGAGTTTCGGCGGCCTCACGACCTACGAGCAGTACTTC.

This clone has only one observation. The V and J genes are TRBV5-6 and TRBJ2-5, with TRBD1 identical over 9 bases. The trim removed 1 base at V and 5 bases at J, leaving 15 bases unmatched. There are 18 residues in the CDR3. Germline-derived CDR1 and CDR2 are SGHDT and YYEEEE. This CDR3 is CASSLRTGGQGFLETQYF. The CDR3 DNA is TGTGCCAGCAGCTTGAGGACGGGAGGACAGGGGTTTTTGGAGACCCAGTACTTC. The variable domain in full, with the rest retrieved from reference TRBV5-6 and TRBJ2-5, is DAGVTQSPTHLIKTRGQQVTLRCSPKSGHDTVSWYQQALGQGPQFIFQYYEEEERQRGNFPDRFSGHQFPNYSSELNVNALLLGDSALYLCASSLRTGGQGFLETQYFGPGTRLLVL.

The chain uses TRBV19 and TRBJ2-5; 14 positions agree with TRBD2. The J call may be faulty, since TRBJ2-7 better matches the DNA end. CDR1 and CDR2 from the germline V gene are LNHDA and SQIVND (reference sequence). The CDR3 is made up of 18 amino acids. Written as DNA, the CDR3 is TGTGCCAGTAGTATAGATAAAGGGACTAGCGGGAGTCAGGACGAGCAGTACTTC. This gives the protein CASSIDKGTSGSQDEQYF.

The sample holds one count of this clone. The J gene is TRBJ1-3, the V gene TRBV9; unclear D gene. The CDR3 runs 15 residues. The V end was cut by 4 bases, the J end by 0 bases, with 11 bases between. Germline V gene data show CDR1 as SGDLS and CDR2 as YYNGEE. The CDR3 here is CASSPRGGSGNTIYF. CDR3 nucleotide sequence: TGTGCCAGCAGCCCTCGGGGTGGCTCTGGAAACACCATATATTTT.

This clone has a single count. The chain employs TRBV2 and TRBJ2-3; 8 bases are a match to TRBD2. There are 18 residues in the CDR3. V dropped 0 bases and J dropped 2; count of bases not matched to a gene: 10. Germline CDR1 is SNHLY and CDR2 is FYNNEI. The CDR3 sequence: CASSEAGFSGGLTDTQYF. The CDR3 DNA sequence: TGTGCCAGCAGTGAAGCGGGGTTCAGCGGGGGCCTCACAGATACGCAGTATTTT.

This chain joins TRBV5-4 and TRBJ1-3, with D unclear. V was clipped by 4 bases and J by 0 bases, with 14 bases between them. The CDR3 spans 16 residues. CDR1 SGHNT and CDR2 YYREEE come from the germline V gene (reference sequence). The CDR3 region is CASSPPPGNSGNTIYF. CDR3 nucleotides: TGTGCCAGCAGCCCACCTCCAGGAAACTCTGGAAACACCATATATTTT.

J is TRBJ2-7 and V is TRBV19, with TRBD1 matching 8 bases. Per germline, CDR1 LNHDA and CDR2 SQIVND (reference sequence). CDR3 length: 15 amino acids. The ends lost 3 bases at V and 3 bases at J; junction bases unmatched: 7. The CDR3 here is CASSILQGVVYEQYF. CDR3 sequence (DNA): TGTGCCAGTAGTATCCTACAGGGGGTCGTCTACGAGCAGTACTTC.

The chain has TRBV21-1 and TRBJ2-3; TRBD2 reflects the table's D call only, with no check against the DNA. TRBV21-1 is a pseudogene locus. The CDR3 covers 16 residues. CDR3 nucleotides: TGTGCCAGCAGCAAAGGCGGCGGGGGGTACACAGATACGCAGTATTTT. Residues: CASSKGGGGYTDTQYF.

This chain uses TRBV5-4 with TRBJ1-1; possibly TRBD1 for D (6 bases). V was trimmed by 4 bases and J by 4 bases, leaving 14 bases between them. Germline CDR1 reads SGHNT; CDR2 reads YYREEE (reference sequence). The CDR3 contains 14 residues. The CDR3 region is CASSPMTGFTEAFF. CDR3 sequence (DNA): TGTGCCAGCAGCCCTATGACAGGTTTCACTGAAGCTTTCTTT. The full variable domain, rest sourced from reference TRBV5-4 and TRBJ1-1, is ETGVTQSPTHLIKTRGQQVTLRCSSQSGHNTVSWYQQALGQGPQFIFQYYREEENGRGNFPPRFSGLQFPNYSSELNVNALELDDSALYLCASSPMTGFTEAFFGQGTRLTVV.

This clone was picked up one time. V is TRBV19 and J is TRBJ2-7; D perhaps matches TRBD1 (5 bases). The CDR3 extends over 15 amino acids. V was cut by 3 bases and J by 0 bases, with 12 bases left in between. Per the germline V gene, CDR1 is LNHDA and CDR2 is SQIVND (reference sequence). The CDR3 sequence: CASSISVGHSYEQYF. The CDR3 DNA follows: TGTGCCAGTAGTATTTCGGTAGGACACTCCTACGAGCAGTACTTC.

The chain employs TRBV9 and TRBJ2-5, with 9 nucleotides matching TRBD2. Germline-derived CDR1 and CDR2 are SGDLS and YYNGEE. CDR3 length: 15 amino acids. Losses at the gene ends were 2 bases for V and 1 base for J; bases not matched to a gene: 3. The CDR3 region is CASSVTSGLQETQYF. For the CDR3, the DNA is TGTGCCAGCAGCGTGACTAGCGGTCTCCAAGAGACCCAGTACTTC.

There are a few counts of this clone. The chain employs TRBV6-6 and TRBJ1-1, with 8 bases identical to TRBD1. V was pared by 7 bases and J by 8 bases, with 3 bases of the junction left unmatched. This CDR3 region has 11 residues. CDR1 MNHNY and CDR2 SVGAGI come from the germline V gene (reference sequence). The CDR3 is CASTRTGEAFF. As DNA, the CDR3 is TGTGCCAGCACTCGGACAGGGGAAGCTTTCTTT.

This clone was counted between two and nine times. This sequence joins TRBV5-1 and TRBJ1-2, with D tentatively TRBD1 (6 bases). The CDR3 length is 14 residues. Trimming left V 2 bases short and J 2 bases short, with 10 bases between. Germline V gives CDR1 SGHRS, CDR2 YFSETQ. CDR3 DNA: TGCGCCAGCAGCTTAGGGGGTAGAAACTATGGCTACACCTTC. Protein sequence: CASSLGGRNYGYTF.

CDR3 sequence: CASSEESGRGEQYF. In DNA form, the CDR3 reads TGTGCCAGCAGTGAGGAGAGCGGGAGGGGGGAGCAGTACTTC. The chain has TRBV6-1 and TRBJ2-7; 10 bases align to TRBD2. The ends lost 3 bases at V and 7 bases at J; junction bases unmatched: 6. The CDR3 has 14 amino acids. Germline-derived CDR1 and CDR2 are MNHNS and SASEGT.

This clone was counted once. The chain employs TRBV6-5 and TRBJ2-1; 7 bases align to TRBD2. V lost 2 bases and J lost 8; bases outside the gene matches: 9. Germline CDR1 and CDR2: MNHEY and SVGAGI. The length of the CDR3 is 15 residues. The CDR3 spells CASSYLGQRGHEQFF. CDR3 DNA: TGTGCCAGCAGTTACCTTGGCCAGCGGGGCCATGAGCAGTTCTTC.

This clone was picked up one time. The chain couples TRBV18 to TRBJ1-5; 7 nucleotides line up with TRBD1. CDR3 length equals 15 residues. Germline CDR1 and CDR2: KGHSH and LQKENI. V lost 5 bases, J lost 0 bases, and 4 bases stayed unmatched. CDR3 amino acids: CASSSGQISNQPQHF. The DNA of the CDR3 is TGTGCCAGCTCATCGGGACAGATTAGCAATCAGCCCCAGCATTTT.

The chain employs TRBV6-1 and TRBJ1-1, with D perhaps matching TRBD1 (5 bases). Per the germline V gene, CDR1 is MNHNS and CDR2 is SASEGT. Trimming removed 3 bases from V and 1 base from J, with 12 bases in between. This CDR3 is built from 15 residues. CDR3 sequence reads: CASSDRGSKNTEAFF. As DNA, the CDR3 is TGTGCCAGCAGTGATAGGGGCTCGAAGAACACTGAAGCTTTCTTT.

The chain couples TRBV6-1 to TRBJ1-2; TRBD1 might be the D (6 bases). Germline CDR1 is MNHNS and CDR2 is SASEGT. This CDR3 is 13 amino acids long. Trimming stripped 7 bases from V and 1 base from J, with 10 bases between. The CDR3 spells CASKTGLNYGYTF. The CDR3 DNA follows: TGTGCCAGCAAAACAGGGCTTAACTATGGCTACACCTTC.

The chain couples TRBV4-3 to TRBJ2-1, with D maybe TRBD1 (5 bases). The CDR3 loop spans 13 amino acids. V was clipped by 0 bases and J by 8 bases, with 8 bases between them. CDR1 LGHNA and CDR2 YSLEER come from the germline V gene. In DNA, the CDR3 is TGCGCCAGCAGCCAAGAGCTAGGGGATGAGCAGTTCTTC. This gives the protein CASSQELGDEQFF.

This clone occurred once. The chain has TRBV5-1 and TRBJ2-5, with 7 bases that match TRBD1. The end of the DNA aligns better with TRBJ2-7, so the J call may be wrong. Germline assignment: CDR1 SGHRS and CDR2 YFSETQ. The CDR3 length is 13 residues. The CDR3 DNA follows: TGCGCCAGCAGCCGGGACAGCGACTACGAGCAGTACTTC. Amino acid sequence: CASSRDSDYEQYF.

The chain links TRBV7-2 to TRBJ2-1; 9 bases map to TRBD2. CDR1 and CDR2 from the germline V gene are SGHTA and FQGNSA. The V segment lost 1 base and the J segment 6 bases; nucleotides outside the gene matches: 4. The CDR3 contains 15 residues. The CDR3 is CASSLGLADRNEQFF. CDR3 bases: TGTGCCAGCAGCTTAGGACTAGCGGACCGCAATGAGCAGTTCTTC.

V and J are TRBV18 and TRBJ1-2; D uncertain. CDR3 length equals 18 residues. Germline values: CDR1 KGHSH, CDR2 LQKENI. V was trimmed by 4 bases and J by 4 bases, leaving 25 bases between them. The CDR3 loop is CASSLAAGIETRGYGYTF. For the CDR3, the DNA is TGTGCCAGCTCACTTGCGGCGGGGATCGAGACGCGTGGCTATGGCTACACCTTC.

This clone has a single count. The V call is TRBV12-5, the J call TRBJ2-2, with D perhaps TRBD2 (6 bases). CDR3 length: 17 residues. Germline-derived CDR1 and CDR2 are LGHNT and FRNRAP. V lost 0 bases to trimming and J lost 4 bases, with 15 bases between them. CDR3 protein: CASGLVRPMEGTGELFF. The CDR3 DNA reads TGTGCTAGTGGTTTGGTGAGGCCTATGGAGGGCACCGGGGAGCTGTTTTTT.

This rearrangement joins TRBV7-7 to TRBJ2-2; 9 bases are a match to TRBD1. J lost 10 bases, V lost 4 bases, and 7 bases had no gene match. The length of the CDR3 is 14 residues. CDR1 and CDR2 (germline): SSHAT, FNYEAQ (reference sequence). CDR3 sequence reads: CASSSRTGDKELFF. The CDR3 bases are TGTGCCAGCAGCTCGAGGACAGGGGATAAGGAGCTGTTTTTT.

The chain has TRBV7-9 and TRBJ2-5, with 13 nucleotides matching TRBD2. J was trimmed by 5 bases and V by 3 bases; bases with no gene match: 15. Per germline, CDR1 SEHNR and CDR2 FQNEAQ (reference sequence). This CDR3 comprises 19 residues. Here the CDR3 reads CASSFVRSGGLAGSETQYF. The CDR3 nucleotides read TGTGCCAGCAGCTTTGTCCGATCCGGGGGACTAGCGGGAAGCGAGACCCAGTACTTC.

The V and J genes are TRBV5-3 and TRBJ2-7, with D possibly being TRBD1 (6 bases). TRBV5-3 is an ORF; its function is uncertain. The CDR3 sequence is 16 residues long. Deletions cut 0 bases from V and 3 bases from J, with 16 bases between. The CDR3 region is CARSLVTYRVHYEQYF. DNA for the CDR3: TGTGCCAGAAGCTTGGTGACATACAGGGTACACTACGAGCAGTACTTC.

This clone appeared a single time. The gene calls are TRBV7-8 and TRBJ1-2; TRBD1 aligns across 8 bases. Trimming at V came to 8 bases and at J to 8 bases, leaving 7 bases not matched to a gene. The CDR3 length is 12 residues. Per germline, CDR1 SGHVS and CDR2 FQNEAQ. The CDR3 region has the DNA TGTGCCAGCGGAACCGGGACAGGAGGCTACACCTTC. Translation: CASGTGTGGYTF.

The V and J genes are TRBV19 and TRBJ2-3; D perhaps matches TRBD2 (6 bases). This CDR3 has 14 amino acids. Trimming removed 6 bases at V and 0 bases at J, with 10 bases between. Germline loops: CDR1 LNHDA, CDR2 SQIVND (reference sequence). DNA for the CDR3: TGTGCCAGTAGGGCGGGATTTAGCACAGATACGCAGTATTTT. It codes for CASRAGFSTDTQYF.

V is TRBV7-9 and J is TRBJ2-1; D possibly corresponds to TRBD2 (6 bases). CDR1 and CDR2 (germline): SEHNR, FQNEAQ (reference sequence). V shed 2 bases and J shed 2 bases, with 10 bases lying between them. The CDR3 is 15 amino acids. DNA for the CDR3: TGTGCCAGCAGCTTACTGGGACTGGCCTACAATGAGCAGTTCTTC. Protein product: CASSLLGLAYNEQFF.